This T cell receptor (beta chain) is drawn from a study of monozygotic twins with inflammatory bowel disease (dated by TCRdb to between 2017 and 2020). General notes on the study: The complete study included some 28 monozygotic twin pairs: 19 IBD-discordant Danish pairs and nine German pairs, of which four were IBD-concordant and five were IBD-discordant. Within discordant pairs, disease-associated traits were sought mainly by comparing IBD patients with their genetically identical healthy co-twins. Each individual had, on average, about 151 000 unique TCRalpha sequences and 181 000 unique TCRbeta sequences available for analysis. General conclusions and limits of the study: No single strong signal or clonotype linked to IBD turned up in the results, so the idea that one exists was not supported. A decrease in TCRbeta repertoire diversity, as measured by inverse Simpson index, was observed in IBD patients compared with their healthy co-twins. Distinction between different T cell subtypes could not be achieved in the analysis. Repertoire similarity did not differ between concordant and discordant twins, which could be due to limited statistical power. Fewer clonotypes were shared with other individuals by IBD patients than by healthy twins, most markedly in patients showing signs of disease activity. Differing immunosuppressive treatments among patients may have added background noise and inter-individual variability to the repertoires.

As regards this clonotype: Its antigen has not been determined.

The germline V gene (reference sequence) specifies DFQATT as CDR1 and SNEGSKA as CDR2. Taken from cysteine to phenylalanine, the CDR3 has 16 residues. Only the protein is available. An approximately 2.6 ml peripheral blood sample was drawn into PAXgene tubes per donor and stored at -80°C. Without any T cell sorting, total RNA was extracted from whole blood using the PAXgene blood miRNA kit on an automated QIAcube. Peripheral blood from monozygotic twin pairs concordant or discordant for inflammatory bowel disease was subjected to deep TCRalpha and TCRbeta repertoire profiling with unique molecular barcoding. Smoking habits were recorded for all twin pairs, and individuals were classified as current, former or never smokers. Receptors were amplified or captured by 5' RACE. The input for every TCR library was roughly 3.5 ug of total RNA. For each sample, cDNA synthesis with SMARTScribe reverse transcriptase was split into eight separate reactions. During cDNA synthesis, unique molecular identifiers containing a 6-nucleotide sample barcode were introduced by template switching. TCRalpha and TCRbeta cDNA was amplified by two nested PCRs of roughly 16 and 10 cycles, with bead purification after each PCR. Before amplification, the cDNA was treated with uracil DNA-glycosylase and purified using the QIAquick PCR purification kit. The second PCR added Illumina TruSeq-compatible adapters along with sample-specific barcodes. Library quality and concentration were checked on TapeStation and Qubit, and libraries were pooled at 5 to 6.5 ng each. The pooled libraries were sequenced with 2 x 100 bp reads and custom sequencing primers on an Illumina HiSeq2500 single-index Rapid Run. As for the original processing: UMI-based consensus assembly with MiGEC version 1.2.6 was used to correct PCR and sequencing errors. MiXCR version 2.1.1 was used for V(D)J alignment, clonotype assembly and CDR3 extraction. Gene usage, clonotype sharing and MAIT/NKT TCR abundance were normalised by analysing the top 1000, 10 000 and 20 000 clonotypes per sample. Diversity was computed as the inverse Simpson index with the vegan R package after downsampling to 27 000 UMIs. Statistical testing used paired Mann-Whitney U tests on the discordant twin pairs and applied Benjamini-Hochberg correction for multiple testing. TCRdb reprocessed the reads; each CDR3 protein sequence makes one entry, and DNA is unavailable. The V and J calls were determined by TCRdb, not by the authors. The table for this sample records about 210,000 distinct CDR3 sequences. The ten largest account for roughly 7.5% of the sample.

Material for sequencing was blood. Recombination linked TRBV20-1 to TRBJ2-1; the D gene TCRdb calls, TRBD1, cannot be checked with no DNA. This clonotype was sampled from a human donor with ulcerative colitis or Crohn's disease, or a healthy co-twin of an affected twin (not recorded which). The CDR3 sequence is CSARVAQGAGYNEQFF.